This TCR beta chain appears in the sequencing data of a study of neurological immune-mediated disorders. Study results and caveats: TCR clonal expansion peaked in HTLV-1-associated myelopathy patients and was lowest in multiple sclerosis patients.

This clonotype appeared many times. The target antigen is unknown. Time point denoted: longitudinal time-point 3. The CDR3 is 15 residues long. V lost 4 bases and J lost 7, with 17 bases in between. Germline CDR1 SGHVS, CDR2 FNYEAQ. TCRdb reprocessed the 5' RACE reads via MiXCR and lists one record per CDR3 protein. The sample shows about 99,000 distinct CDR3 sequences, 9.5% to 14% of them seen only once. The rearrangement links TRBV7-6 to TRBJ2-1, with D possibly matching TRBD1 (5 bases). The clonotype comes from a female donor with HTLV-1-associated myelopathy (HAM/TSP). Sequences were obtained from PBMCs. The CDR3 spells CASSSNQGKQNEQFF. In DNA form, the CDR3 reads TGTGCCAGCAGCTCAAATCAGGGAAAGCAAAATGAGCAGTTCTTC.